What follows describes a single T cell receptor beta chain. The antigen is unknown. This specimen comes from a study of blood T cells in healthy people across ages. Looking at the study overall: Per two T cells, template switching captured roughly one barcoded beta molecule. Study outcomes and limitations: Estimated diversity that came from one million T cells was considered an underestimate.

Through a sample-barcoded 5' primer and a J-beta primer mix, a second PCR was run for roughly 7 to 11 cycles. TCRdb itself ran the 5' RACE reads through MiXCR, one entry per CDR3 protein. This sample has fewer than 750,000 distinct CDR3 sequences; around half occur once, and the top ten carry just under 25%. Deletions cut 5 bases from V and 4 bases from J, with 11 bases between. Germline V gene data show CDR1 as LGHNA and CDR2 as YSLEER. This CDR3 contains 13 residues. The chain combines TRBV4-3 with TRBJ1-2; D perhaps matches TRBD1 (5 bases). Sample: blood. This receptor was identified in a man at least 80 years old in good health. In DNA, the CDR3 is TGCGCCAGCAGCAAAGGGGCATCCTATGGCTACACCTTC. Protein product: CASSKGASYGYTF.